This paragraph reports one T cell receptor beta chain. TCRdb redid the calling of the reads with MiXCR, one entry per CDR3 protein. In the table there are fewer than 300,000 distinct CDR3 sequences, roughly 26% of which are singletons. After removal of 1 base from V and 9 bases from J, the junction contained 9 bases not matched to a gene. CDR1 LGHNA and CDR2 YSLEER come from the germline V gene. This CDR3 has 16 residues. The record originates from a study of T cell repertoires in cytomegalovirus infection. This TCR came from a human donor in good health (CMV status not recorded). Some clones in this sample may be carry-over from other donors' samples. The specimen was PBMCs. The chain joins TRBV4-3 to TRBJ2-1, with 10 bases aligning to TRBD2. CDR3 nucleotide sequence: TGCGCCAGCAGCCAAGTCGCTAGCGGGAGAAATACTGAGCAGTTCTTC. Its protein product is CASSQVASGRNTEQFF.